This T cell receptor beta chain appears in the sequencing data of a study of blood T cell repertoires in COVID-19. The overall study: Sites across the United States, Italy and Spain contributed samples from acute and convalescent COVID-19. PBMCs, B-cell-depleted T cells, or T cells provided the cDNA or gDNA that made up the material.

In this sample, this clone turned up a few times. Study processing details: Reference gene primer amplification gave nucleated cell count estimates. TCRdb's table, derived via immunoSEQ multiplex PCR, lists solely in-frame clones and lacks some. V, J and clone size derive from that table, while D and trimming were established from the DNA sequence. Counted here are under 300,000 clones, around 83% occurring once; the ten biggest clones make up 2% to 2.5%. Germline CDR1 KGHSH, CDR2 LQKENI. V shed 5 bases and J 2 bases; nucleotides not matched to a gene: 15. This CDR3 is built from 18 residues. The specimen sequenced was peripheral blood. The V and J genes are TRBV18 and TRBJ1-3; 7 bases are shared with TRBD1. The sequence was obtained from a man aged 35 to 55 who had recovered from COVID-19. CDR3 protein: CASSVQGRLQFPGNTIYF. The DNA for the CDR3 is TGTGCCAGCTCAGTACAGGGGAGATTACAATTTCCTGGAAACACCATATATTTT.